Listed below are T cell receptor beta chains from one sample, sequenced in a study of T-cell memory formation after mild COVID-19. Using its own MiXCR run on the 5' RACE reads, TCRdb lists one record per CDR3 protein. This table holds 350,000 to 500,000 distinct CDR3 sequences, more than 20% found once. The sequencing sample was made of PBMCs or a T cell subset sorted from them (not recorded which). All receptors come from an adult woman who had mild COVID-19 (a few samples of this study predate the infection). Cell type and time point are not known. Both conserved end residues are part of each CDR3. The D gene is left open where the match is weak. A row's size may be missing; if present it is once, few, many or a size class.

.,TRBV7-9,few,14,TRBJ1-1,CASSSPTQNTEAFF,TGTGCCAGCAGCTCCCCAACACAGAACACTGAAGCTTTCTTT
.,TRBV12-3/TRBV12-4,.,15,TRBJ2-3,CASTSDAQRTDTQYF,TGTGCCAGCACCTCGGACGCCCAGAGGACAGATACGCAGTATTTT
.,TRBV3-1,.,12,TRBJ2-3,CASSQVRNTQYF,TGTGCCAGCAGCCAAGTCAGGAATACGCAGTATTTT
.,TRBV7-6,few,14,TRBJ2-2,CASSFEADPAELFF,TGTGCCAGCAGCTTTGAGGCGGACCCCGCGGAGCTGTTTTTT
.,TRBV20-1,.,16,TRBJ2-3,CSARSESRTSTDTQYF,TGCAGTGCTAGATCAGAGTCAAGAACTAGCACAGATACGCAGTATTTT
.,TRBV5-1,.,13,TRBJ2-5,CASSLFTDGTQYF,TGCGCCAGCAGCCTCTTTACTGACGGGACCCAGTACTTC
.,TRBV12-3/TRBV12-4,.,15,TRBJ1-2,CASSPAGYINYGYTF,TGTGCCAGCAGTCCAGCAGGTTACATTAACTATGGCTACACCTTC
.,TRBV12-3/TRBV12-4,few,18,TRBJ1-1,CASSLALARDIPNTEAFF,TGTGCCAGCAGTTTAGCATTGGCCCGGGACATACCGAACACTGAAGCTTTCTTT
TRBD2,TRBV7-6,few,13,TRBJ2-7,CASSSSGSHEQYF,TGTGCCAGCAGTTCTAGCGGGAGCCACGAGCAGTACTTC
.,TRBV30,few,10,TRBJ2-2,CAAGGGELFF,TGTGCCGCAGGAGGGGGGGAGCTGTTTTTT
.,TRBV29-1,few,14,TRBJ1-1,CSVELDGLNTEAFF,TGCAGCGTTGAACTCGACGGACTGAACACTGAAGCTTTCTTT
.,TRBV15,.,15,TRBJ2-1,CATSRDGVLTGEQFF,TGTGCCACCAGCAGAGATGGGGTCCTAACTGGTGAGCAGTTCTTC
TRBD1,TRBV6-1,few,16,TRBJ2-3,CASSEGAARAADTQYF,TGTGCCAGCAGCGAGGGGGCGGCCAGGGCGGCAGATACGCAGTATTTT
.,TRBV5-4,.,15,TRBJ1-1,CASSLQGMPNTEAFF,TGTGCCAGCAGCTTGCAAGGGATGCCGAACACTGAAGCTTTCTTT
.,TRBV20-1,.,17,TRBJ2-7,CSASSEWRASGAGEQYF,TGCAGTGCTAGTTCGGAGTGGCGGGCGTCAGGGGCTGGCGAGCAGTACTTC
TRBD1,TRBV27,few,15,TRBJ2-2,CASRRAGGSTGELFF,TGTGCCAGCAGGCGGGCAGGGGGCAGCACCGGGGAGCTGTTTTTT
TRBD1,TRBV19,.,15,TRBJ1-6,CASSKFRDSNSPLHF,TGTGCCAGTAGTAAGTTTCGGGACAGTAATTCACCCCTCCACTTT
.,TRBV5-1,.,13,TRBJ2-7,CASSFDLAYEQYF,TGCGCCAGCAGCTTCGACCTCGCCTACGAGCAGTACTTC
.,TRBV5-4,few,12,TRBJ2-4,CASTVDKNIQYF,TGTGCCAGCACCGTCGACAAAAACATTCAGTACTTC
TRBD2,TRBV7-7,few,16,TRBJ2-5,CASSRGRLAGGETQYF,TGTGCTAGCAGCCGTGGGCGGCTAGCGGGAGGGGAGACCCAGTACTTC
TRBD1,TRBV7-9,.,16,TRBJ2-7,CASSLGWDRFPYEQYF,TGTGCCAGCAGCTTAGGGTGGGACAGATTTCCCTACGAGCAGTACTTC
.,TRBV7-2,.,17,TRBJ2-2,CASSLGPGRTNTGELFF,TGTGCCAGCAGCTTAGGCCCTGGGCGGACGAACACCGGGGAGCTGTTTTTT
.,TRBV9,few,15,TRBJ2-3,CASSPRTVFGDTQYF,TGTGCCAGCAGCCCTCGGACGGTGTTTGGAGATACGCAGTATTTT
TRBD2,TRBV27,few,14,TRBJ2-4,CASSFGSGERIQYF,TGTGCCAGCAGTTTTGGAAGCGGGGAGAGAATTCAGTACTTC
.,TRBV5-1,.,14,TRBJ2-3,CASKSDGNTDTQYF,TGCGCCAGCAAAAGTGACGGGAACACAGATACGCAGTATTTT
.,TRBV5-1,.,15,TRBJ2-3,CASSLMTPDTDTQYF,TGCGCCAGCAGCCTAATGACACCCGACACAGATACGCAGTATTTT
.,TRBV20-1,few,14,TRBJ1-1,CSVRGGSVYTEAFF,TGCAGTGTCAGAGGAGGGTCGGTTTACACTGAAGCTTTCTTT
TRBD2,TRBV12-3/TRBV12-4,.,17,TRBJ2-1,CASSFSASGSAGNEQFF,TGTGCCAGCAGTTTCTCTGCCAGCGGGAGTGCGGGAAATGAGCAGTTCTTC
.,TRBV18,.,15,TRBJ2-1,CASSPADRAYNEQFF,TGTGCCAGCTCACCGGCGGACAGAGCCTACAATGAGCAGTTCTTC
TRBD2,TRBV20-1,.,13,TRBJ2-3,CSAPTSGGDTQYF,TGCAGTGCTCCGACTAGCGGGGGAGATACGCAGTATTTT
.,TRBV12-3/TRBV12-4,few,13,TRBJ1-5,CASRVGDYQPQHF,TGTGCCAGCAGAGTGGGGGACTACCAGCCCCAGCATTTT
TRBD1,TRBV12-3/TRBV12-4,few,19,TRBJ2-5,CASSAKDRGWGGLEETQYF,TGTGCCAGCAGCGCAAAGGACAGGGGGTGGGGTGGGTTAGAAGAGACCCAGTACTTC
TRBD2,TRBV5-6,.,18,TRBJ2-5,CASSLSPGTSGRAETQYF,TGTGCCAGCAGCCTAAGTCCCGGGACTAGCGGGAGGGCGGAGACCCAGTACTTC
.,TRBV15,few,12,TRBJ2-1,CATSGRPPQQFF,TGTGCCACCAGCGGCAGACCCCCTCAGCAGTTCTTC
.,TRBV11-3,.,11,TRBJ2-1,CASRKEYEQFF,TGTGCCAGCAGAAAAGAGTATGAGCAGTTCTTC
.,TRBV30,few,12,TRBJ1-5,CAWKKGSQPQHF,TGTGCCTGGAAGAAAGGAAGTCAGCCCCAGCATTTT
TRBD2,TRBV4-2,many,16,TRBJ2-1,CATGTSGGSSYNEQFF,TGTGCCACCGGGACTAGCGGGGGTAGCTCCTACAATGAGCAGTTCTTC
TRBD2,TRBV12-3/TRBV12-4,.,14,TRBJ2-3,CASSWSGGADTQYF,TGTGCCAGCAGTTGGAGCGGGGGGGCGGATACGCAGTATTTT
.,TRBV12-3/TRBV12-4,.,13,TRBJ1-2,CASSPGTQNGYTF,TGTGCCAGCAGTCCCGGGACGCAAAATGGCTACACCTTC
.,TRBV9,few,16,TRBJ1-1,CASSVVDNSRRAEAFF,TGTGCCAGCAGCGTAGTCGACAATTCTCGCCGGGCTGAAGCTTTCTTT
.,TRBV20-1,.,15,TRBJ2-7,CSADTQSSSSYEQYF,TGCAGTGCCGATACCCAAAGCAGTAGCTCCTACGAGCAGTACTTC
.,TRBV27,.,14,TRBJ2-7,CASRGRLSSYEQYF,TGTGCCAGCAGAGGGAGGCTGAGCTCCTACGAGCAGTACTTC
.,TRBV5-1,many,14,TRBJ2-2,CASSLAQNTGELFF,TGCGCCAGCAGCTTGGCGCAGAACACCGGGGAGCTGTTTTTT
.,TRBV5-6,few,12,TRBJ1-2,CASSTYNYGYTF,TGTGCCAGCAGCACATACAACTATGGCTACACCTTC
.,TRBV18,.,16,TRBJ1-1,CASSPPSSRMNTEAFF,TGTGCCAGCTCACCACCTAGCTCGAGAATGAACACTGAAGCTTTCTTT